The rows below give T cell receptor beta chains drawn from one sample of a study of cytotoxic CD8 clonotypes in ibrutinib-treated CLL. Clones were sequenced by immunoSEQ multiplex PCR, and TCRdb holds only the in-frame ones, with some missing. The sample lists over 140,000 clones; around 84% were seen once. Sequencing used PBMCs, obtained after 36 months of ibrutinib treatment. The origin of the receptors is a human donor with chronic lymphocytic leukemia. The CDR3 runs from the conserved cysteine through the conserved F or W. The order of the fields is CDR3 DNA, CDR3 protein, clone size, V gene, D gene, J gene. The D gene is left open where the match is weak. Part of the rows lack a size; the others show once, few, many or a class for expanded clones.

DNA: TGTGCCAGCAGGGATCGGGCCGGGGCCAACGTCCTGACTTTC; CDR3: CASRDRAGANVLTF; size: NA; V: TRBV2; D: NA; J: TRBJ2-6
DNA: TGTGCCTGGCTTACAGATTCTGGAAACACCATATATTTT; CDR3: CAWLTDSGNTIYF; size: few; V: TRBV30; D: NA; J: TRBJ1-3
DNA: TGTGCCAGGGGACAGGGAGAAACCTACGAGCAGTACTTC; CDR3: CARGQGETYEQYF; size: NA; V: TRBV2; D: TRBD1; J: TRBJ2-7
DNA: TGCGCCAGCAGTCAATCAAGGGGAGTCTCTGGAAACACCATATATTTT; CDR3: CASSQSRGVSGNTIYF; size: few; V: TRBV23-1; D: NA; J: TRBJ1-3
DNA: TGTGCCAGCAGCCTCCGGACAGGGGATCACTATGGCTACACCTTC; CDR3: CASSLRTGDHYGYTF; size: NA; V: TRBV7-8; D: TRBD1; J: TRBJ1-2
DNA: TGTGCCAGCAGTGAACGGAGTGGACAGGGGGCGAGCTATGGCTACACCTTC; CDR3: CASSERSGQGASYGYTF; size: NA; V: TRBV2; D: TRBD1; J: TRBJ1-2
DNA: TGTGCCAGCAGCGCCGACAGGGACACCTTGCGAAAACTGTTTTTT; CDR3: CASSADRDTLRKLFF; size: NA; V: TRBV7-9; D: TRBD1; J: TRBJ1-4
DNA: TGTGCCAGCAGCGCAAGCTACCCCGGGACAGGGTCCTTTAATGAGCAGTTCTTC; CDR3: CASSASYPGTGSFNEQFF; size: NA; V: TRBV11-2; D: TRBD1; J: TRBJ2-1
DNA: TGTGCCAGCAGCCCAAAGGCAGGGGGCGCGAGAAATGAGCAGTTCTTC; CDR3: CASSPKAGGARNEQFF; size: NA; V: TRBV7-3; D: TRBD1; J: TRBJ2-1
DNA: TGCGCCAGCAGCCAAGGGGACGGTTCGGGGGGTAACACCGGGGAGCTGTTTTTT; CDR3: CASSQGDGSGGNTGELFF; size: NA; V: TRBV4-1; D: TRBD2; J: TRBJ2-2
DNA: TGTGCCAGCTCACCGGGGACAGTTAACGAGCAGTACTTC; CDR3: CASSPGTVNEQYF; size: few; V: TRBV18; D: TRBD1; J: TRBJ2-7
DNA: TGCGCCAGCAGCCAAGGCGCGGGGGCGTCGGTGAGCTCACCCCTCCACTTT; CDR3: CASSQGAGASVSSPLHF; size: few; V: TRBV4-1; D: NA; J: TRBJ1-6
DNA: TGTGCCAGCAGCCCGATGTCGGGCAAATACTTTAACTATGGCTACACCTTC; CDR3: CASSPMSGKYFNYGYTF; size: NA; V: TRBV7-6; D: NA; J: TRBJ1-2
DNA: TGTGCCAGTAGCGCGGGAGGCCAACAGGAGCAGTTCTTC; CDR3: CASSAGGQQEQFF; size: NA; V: TRBV19; D: TRBD2; J: TRBJ2-1
DNA: TGTGCCAGCAGCGGGCTAGCGGGGGACAATGAGCAGTTCTTC; CDR3: CASSGLAGDNEQFF; size: NA; V: TRBV13; D: TRBD2; J: TRBJ2-1
DNA: TGTGCCAGCAGCTCCTTAGTCTCCCAGCAGTACTTC; CDR3: CASSSLVSQQYF; size: NA; V: TRBV13; D: NA; J: TRBJ2-7
DNA: TGTGCCAGCAGTGACACGACAGGGATGAGTGGAAAACTGTTTTTT; CDR3: CASSDTTGMSGKLFF; size: NA; V: TRBV6-4; D: TRBD1; J: TRBJ1-4
DNA: TGTGCCAGCAGACGACAGGGGGCCTACGAGCAGTACTTC; CDR3: CASRRQGAYEQYF; size: few; V: TRBV13; D: TRBD1; J: TRBJ2-7
DNA: TGTGCCTGGAGTTCTAGCGGGGGAAGGGAGACCCAGTACTTC; CDR3: CAWSSSGGRETQYF; size: once; V: TRBV30; D: TRBD2; J: TRBJ2-5
DNA: TGCGCCAGCAGTAATCAGGGGGGGCCGGGTGAAAAACTGTTTTTT; CDR3: CASSNQGGPGEKLFF; size: NA; V: TRBV5-1; D: TRBD1; J: TRBJ1-4
DNA: TGTGCCAGCAGTTACTTGCGAGAGGATTCACCCCTCCACTTT; CDR3: CASSYLREDSPLHF; size: NA; V: TRBV6-5; D: NA; J: TRBJ1-6
DNA: TGTGCCACCCAGATGGTAGATGAGCAGTTCTTC; CDR3: CATQMVDEQFF; size: NA; V: TRBV19; D: NA; J: TRBJ2-1
DNA: TGTGCCAGCAGCCAAGGACGAGCTATATCTAACTATGGCTACACCTTC; CDR3: CASSQGRAISNYGYTF; size: NA; V: TRBV28; D: NA; J: TRBJ1-2
DNA: TGTGCCAGCAGTGAAATTGGGGGGCACGGCAATCAGCCCCAGCATTTT; CDR3: CASSEIGGHGNQPQHF; size: NA; V: TRBV6-1; D: NA; J: TRBJ1-5
DNA: TGTGCCAGCAGTTCCCAGGTTGCCAAAAACATTCAGTACTTC; CDR3: CASSSQVAKNIQYF; size: NA; V: TRBV28; D: NA; J: TRBJ2-4
DNA: TGTGCCAGCAGCTTGTTGCGGACAGGGGGCAATGAGCAGTTCTTC; CDR3: CASSLLRTGGNEQFF; size: NA; V: TRBV5-6; D: TRBD1; J: TRBJ2-1
DNA: TGTGCCAGCAGCGTAAGCGGGAGGGTTTCGGGAGAGACCCAGTACTTC; CDR3: CASSVSGRVSGETQYF; size: NA; V: TRBV9; D: TRBD2; J: TRBJ2-5
DNA: TGTGCCTGGAGTGTACGCTACGAGCAGTACTTC; CDR3: CAWSVRYEQYF; size: NA; V: TRBV30; D: NA; J: TRBJ2-7
DNA: TGTGCCAGCAGCTTAACGGTAAGGGTTGTACAGAAGGAGTACTTC; CDR3: CASSLTVRVVQKEYF; size: NA; V: TRBV7-3; D: NA; J: TRBJ2-7
DNA: TGTGCCAGCAGCTTAGTGGGACAGGGGACTCAGCCCCAGCATTTT; CDR3: CASSLVGQGTQPQHF; size: NA; V: TRBV11-2; D: TRBD1; J: TRBJ1-5
DNA: TGTGCCAGCAGTCGCACAGGGGAAGCTGGAAACACCATATATTTT; CDR3: CASSRTGEAGNTIYF; size: NA; V: TRBV6-5; D: TRBD1; J: TRBJ1-3
DNA: TGTGCCAGCAGCCAAGATACTAGCGGGAGGGCAGATACGCAGTATTTT; CDR3: CASSQDTSGRADTQYF; size: NA; V: TRBV4-2; D: TRBD2; J: TRBJ2-3
DNA: TGTGCCAGCAAATTTTGGGAGGACACCGGGGAGCTGTTTTTT; CDR3: CASKFWEDTGELFF; size: NA; V: TRBV27; D: NA; J: TRBJ2-2
DNA: TGTGCCAGCTCATTCTCGGGCAACCAGCCCCAGCATTTT; CDR3: CASSFSGNQPQHF; size: NA; V: TRBV18; D: NA; J: TRBJ1-5
DNA: TGTGCCAGCAGCTTAGGGGACACCTACTCTGGAAACACCATATATTTT; CDR3: CASSLGDTYSGNTIYF; size: NA; V: TRBV7-9; D: NA; J: TRBJ1-3
DNA: TGTGCTGAAATGGGGGACACTGAAGCTTTCTTT; CDR3: CAEMGDTEAFF; size: NA; V: TRBV2; D: NA; J: TRBJ1-1
DNA: TGCGCCAGCAGCCCGGGACAGGGACGCGAGCAGTACTTC; CDR3: CASSPGQGREQYF; size: once; V: TRBV5-1; D: TRBD1; J: TRBJ2-7
DNA: TGTGCCATCACTTGGACTAGCGGGAGGGACGAGCAGTACTTC; CDR3: CAITWTSGRDEQYF; size: once; V: TRBV10-3; D: TRBD2; J: TRBJ2-7
DNA: TGTGCCAGCAGTTTATTCGCTCAGCCCCAGCATTTT; CDR3: CASSLFAQPQHF; size: NA; V: TRBV28; D: NA; J: TRBJ1-5
DNA: TGTGCCAGCAGCTTAATTATCACTGAAGCTTTCTTT; CDR3: CASSLIITEAFF; size: NA; V: TRBV7-9; D: NA; J: TRBJ1-1
DNA: TGTGCCAGCAGCTCGCACCTGGGGGGCTATGGCTACACCTTC; CDR3: CASSSHLGGYGYTF; size: few; V: TRBV7-9; D: NA; J: TRBJ1-2
DNA: TGTGCCAGCAGCTTAAGTTTACAGGGGCTCACTGAAGCTTTCTTT; CDR3: CASSLSLQGLTEAFF; size: NA; V: TRBV5-4; D: TRBD1; J: TRBJ1-1